Below are 15 T cell receptor beta chains sequenced from a single sample in a study of type 1 regulatory T cells. TCRdb passed the reads through MiXCR, listing each CDR3 protein once. The sample comprises 60,000 to 70,000 distinct CDR3 sequences, about 48% of which are singletons, and more than 2% rests with the top ten. These TCRs' antigens remain unknown. Sequenced material: cultured non-Tr1 T cells, either the whole culture or a sorted T cell fraction (not recorded which). Receptors were obtained from a human donor in good health.

CDR3 amino acids: CASTVSQGRVNEQFF. The CDR3 DNA sequence: TGTGCCAGCACGGTTTCGCAAGGACGGGTCAATGAGCAGTTCTTC. V is TRBV7-2 and J is TRBJ2-1; D remains unclear. The CDR3 spans 15 residues. From germline, CDR1 is SGHTA and CDR2 FQGNSA. V shed 7 bases and J shed 6 bases, with 19 bases lying between them.

The chain combines TRBV4-1 with TRBJ1-5, with a possible D match to TRBD1 (5 bases). Trimming removed 4 bases from V and 4 bases from J, with 17 bases in between. The CDR3 loop spans 16 amino acids. Germline V CDR1 and CDR2: MGHRA, YSYEKL. CDR3 loop: CASSLFPGTENQPQHF. The CDR3 nucleotides are TGCGCCAGCAGCCTATTCCCCGGGACGGAGAATCAGCCCCAGCATTTT.

This clonotype was observed a few times. The chain employs TRBV5-5 and TRBJ1-5; unclear D gene. In germline, CDR1 is SGHKS, CDR2 YYEKEE (reference sequence). The V and J ends lost 1 base and 0 bases respectively, with 14 bases between them. The CDR3 extends over 17 amino acids. As DNA, the CDR3 is TGTGCCAGCAGCTTGCATATGGGCAGCCATAGCAATCAGCCCCAGCATTTT. It specifies CASSLHMGSHSNQPQHF.

The V and J genes are TRBV12-3 or TRBV12-4 and TRBJ1-2; 7 bases are shared with TRBD1. The CDR3 consists of 13 residues. V dropped 10 bases and J dropped 8; count of bases not matched to a gene: 13. CDR3 sequence: CATAATGVYGYTF. The CDR3 DNA reads TGTGCCACCGCAGCAACAGGGGTCTACGGCTACACCTTC.

The J gene is TRBJ1-1, the V gene TRBV5-6, with TRBD1 identical over 10 bases. V gave up 4 bases and J gave up 4 bases; unmatched junction bases: 10. The CDR3 spans 16 residues. In germline, CDR1 is SGHDT, CDR2 YYEEEE. The chain's CDR3 is CASSPDRGRRLTEAFF. The CDR3 nucleotides are TGTGCCAGCAGCCCTGACAGGGGGCGAAGGCTCACTGAAGCTTTCTTT.

The chain joins TRBV27 to TRBJ2-7, with 12 nucleotides matching TRBD1. With 3 bases clipped from V and 3 bases from J, the junction kept 6 bases outside the gene matches. This CDR3 region has 16 residues. Germline V gives CDR1 MNHEY, CDR2 SMNVEV (reference sequence). The CDR3 nucleotides are TGTGCCAGCAGTTTGGGACAGGGGGCATCTCTCTACGAGCAGTACTTC. Protein: CASSLGQGASLYEQYF.

The chain combines TRBV20-1 with TRBJ2-3, with TRBD2 identical over 16 bases. Germline V gene data show CDR1 as DFQATT and CDR2 as SNEGSKA (reference sequence). Trimming removed 5 bases from V and 6 bases from J; junction bases left unmatched: 5. CDR3 length: 15 residues. In DNA, the CDR3 is TGCAGTGCTCTGGGACTAGCGGGGGGGCGTGATACGCAGTATTTT. Protein sequence: CSALGLAGGRDTQYF.

The rearrangement links TRBV5-1 to TRBJ2-1; 10 bases map to TRBD2. The CDR3 covers 14 residues. Germline CDR1 is SGHRS and CDR2 is YFSETQ. The V and J ends lost 4 bases and 6 bases, in that order; junction bases with no gene match: 4. CDR3 residues: CASSPRLAGNEQFF. CDR3 coding DNA: TGCGCCAGCAGCCCACGACTAGCGGGCAATGAGCAGTTCTTC.

The gene calls are TRBV5-6 and TRBJ1-1; D is undetermined. There are 15 residues in the CDR3. V gave up 1 base and J gave up 3 bases, with 13 bases separating them. CDR1 is SGHDT and CDR2 is YYEEEE in the germline V gene. The CDR3 DNA is TGTGCCAGCAGCTTGTCCTGGACGGAGCACACTGAAGCTTTCTTT. Translation: CASSLSWTEHTEAFF.

This clonotype was counted between two and nine times. The CDR3 here is CASILTGTASKGYTF. Here the CDR3 DNA reads TGTGCCAGCATCCTAACCGGGACGGCCTCTAAAGGCTACACCTTC. The chain has TRBV28 and TRBJ1-2; possibly TRBD1 for D (5 bases). V lost 7 bases, J lost 8 bases, and 23 bases lay in between. The germline V gene encodes CDR1 MDHEN and CDR2 SYDVKM. The CDR3 is made up of 15 amino acids.

J is TRBJ2-7 and V is TRBV6-6, with D possibly matching TRBD1 (5 bases). V lost 5 bases to trimming and J lost 3 bases, with 20 bases between them. The CDR3 length is 16 residues. The germline V gene encodes CDR1 MNHNY and CDR2 SVGAGI (reference sequence). This chain's CDR3 is CASSPPQTATLYEQYF. The CDR3 DNA follows: TGTGCCAGCAGTCCCCCCCAGACAGCAACCCTCTACGAGCAGTACTTC.

In its sample, this clonotype was seen a few times. This chain links TRBV20-1 with TRBJ2-1, with no clear D. Trimming pared 3 bases from V and 5 bases from J, leaving 14 bases between. The CDR3 consists of 14 residues. From germline, CDR1 is DFQATT and CDR2 SNEGSKA (reference sequence). The CDR3 bases are TGCAGTGCTAGTAGAGACACGGCGAACAATGAGCAGTTCTTC. Translation: CSASRDTANNEQFF.

This chain joins TRBV7-2 and TRBJ2-5; a possible D gene is TRBD1 (7 bases). V was pared by 4 bases and J by 4 bases, with 22 bases between. CDR3 size: 17 residues. CDR1 and CDR2 from the germline V gene are SGHTA and FQGNSA. CDR3 loop: CASSSRGSGGSGETQYF. CDR3 coding DNA: TGTGCCAGCAGCTCGAGGGGGTCAGGGGGGTCAGGAGAGACCCAGTACTTC.

V gene TRBV19 combines with J gene TRBJ1-6; 9 bases match TRBD1. CDR1 is LNHDA, CDR2 SQIVND, per germline (reference sequence). This CDR3 has 17 amino acids. V lost 5 bases and J lost 0; bases outside the gene matches: 5. The CDR3 DNA sequence: TGTGCCAGTAGTCGGACGACAGGGGGCTCCTATAATTCACCCCTCCACTTT. It yields the protein CASSRTTGGSYNSPLHF.

Only one count was recorded for this clonotype. One junction end disagrees with the germline gene, perhaps due to a read error. The chain is built from TRBV28 and TRBJ2-3; D remains ambiguous. The CDR3 is 14 amino acids. Germline loops: CDR1 MDHEN, CDR2 SYDVKM. The CDR3 sequence: CASSLSSPPDMQYF. The CDR3, as DNA: TGTGCCAGCAGTTTATCGTCCCCCCCCGATATGCAGTATTTT.